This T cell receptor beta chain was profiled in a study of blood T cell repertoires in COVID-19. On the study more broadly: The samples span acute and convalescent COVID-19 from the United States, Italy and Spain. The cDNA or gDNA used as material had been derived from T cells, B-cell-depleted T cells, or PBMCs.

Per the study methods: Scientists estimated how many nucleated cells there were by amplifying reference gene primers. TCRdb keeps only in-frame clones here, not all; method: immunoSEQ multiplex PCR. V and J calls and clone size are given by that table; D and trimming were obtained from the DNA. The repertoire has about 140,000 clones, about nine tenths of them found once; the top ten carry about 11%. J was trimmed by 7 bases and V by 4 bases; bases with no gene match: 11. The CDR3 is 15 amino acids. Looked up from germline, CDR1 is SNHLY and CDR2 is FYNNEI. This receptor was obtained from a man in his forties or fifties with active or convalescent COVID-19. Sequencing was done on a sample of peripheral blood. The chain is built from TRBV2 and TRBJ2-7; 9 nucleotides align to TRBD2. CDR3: CASSGPGTSSREQYF. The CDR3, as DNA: TGTGCCAGCAGTGGCCCCGGGACTAGCTCCCGGGAGCAGTACTTC.